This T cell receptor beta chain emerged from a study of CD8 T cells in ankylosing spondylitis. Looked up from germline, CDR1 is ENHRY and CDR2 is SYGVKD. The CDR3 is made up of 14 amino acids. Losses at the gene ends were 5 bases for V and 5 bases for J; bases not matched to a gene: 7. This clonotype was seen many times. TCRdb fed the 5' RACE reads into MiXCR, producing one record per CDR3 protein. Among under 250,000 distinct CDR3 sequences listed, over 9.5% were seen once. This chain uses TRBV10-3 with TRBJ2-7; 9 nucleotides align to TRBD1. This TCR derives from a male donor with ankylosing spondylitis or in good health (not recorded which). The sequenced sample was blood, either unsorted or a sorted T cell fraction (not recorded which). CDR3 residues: CAISLGTGSDEQYF. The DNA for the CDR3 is TGTGCCATCAGTCTCGGGACAGGGTCGGACGAGCAGTACTTC.